A selection of T cell receptor beta chains follows, all from one sample in a study of shared clonotypes between healthy human individuals. Repertoires were generated with immunoSEQ multiplex PCR, while TCRdb's copy carries only in-frame clones and drops some. The sample yields approximately 2,200,000 clones, around 93% seen once. The sequencing input was naive CD8+ T cells from PBMCs. The receptors were sampled from a man aged 18 to 30 in good health. Some clones in this sample may be carry-over from other donors' samples. Each CDR3 is given with its conserved first and last residue. D genes are given only for firm matches. Part of the rows lack a size; the others show once, few, many or a class for expanded clones.

CDR3nt: TGCGCCAGCAGGGGGACTAGCGGAGGGGAAGGCTCCTACGAGCAGTACTTC; CDR3aa: CASRGTSGGEGSYEQYF; abundance: NA; d_gene: TRBD2; len: 17; v_gene: TRBV10-2; j_gene: TRBJ2-7
CDR3nt: TGTGCCAGCTCTCGCGGGACAGGAAGCTACGAGCAGTACTTC; CDR3aa: CASSRGTGSYEQYF; abundance: NA; d_gene: TRBD1; len: 14; v_gene: TRBV27; j_gene: TRBJ2-7
CDR3nt: TGTGCCAGCAGAGGGAGCCGGGAGGTTTACAATGAGCAGTTCTTC; CDR3aa: CASRGSREVYNEQFF; abundance: NA; d_gene: TRBD2; len: 15; v_gene: TRBV7-8; j_gene: TRBJ2-1
CDR3nt: TGTGCCAGCAGCTTAGCGGGGGATTACGAGCAGTACTTC; CDR3aa: CASSLAGDYEQYF; abundance: once; d_gene: NA; len: 13; v_gene: TRBV7-9; j_gene: TRBJ2-7
CDR3nt: TGTGCCAGTAGTATAGACACCCAAGAGACCCAGTACTTC; CDR3aa: CASSIDTQETQYF; abundance: NA; d_gene: NA; len: 13; v_gene: TRBV19; j_gene: TRBJ2-5
CDR3nt: TGTGCCAGCAGCGATGCCGGGGAGCTGTTTTTT; CDR3aa: CASSDAGELFF; abundance: NA; d_gene: NA; len: 11; v_gene: TRBV11-3; j_gene: TRBJ2-2
CDR3nt: TGTGCCAGCAGCCCGGGACTAGCGGGAGGGGGGAAGACCCAGTACTTC; CDR3aa: CASSPGLAGGGKTQYF; abundance: NA; d_gene: TRBD2; len: 16; v_gene: TRBV9; j_gene: TRBJ2-5
CDR3nt: TGTGCCAGCAGCGCCTCCCACACGGGGTCCGATAATGAAAAACTGTTTTTT; CDR3aa: CASSASHTGSDNEKLFF; abundance: NA; d_gene: NA; len: 17; v_gene: TRBV9; j_gene: TRBJ1-4
CDR3nt: TGTGCCAGTACGGGGGGCAGCTCCTACAATGAGCAGTTCTTC; CDR3aa: CASTGGSSYNEQFF; abundance: NA; d_gene: NA; len: 14; v_gene: TRBV19; j_gene: TRBJ2-1
CDR3nt: TGTGCCAGCAGTTCCCGCCGGGGCTCCTACGAGCAGTACTTC; CDR3aa: CASSSRRGSYEQYF; abundance: NA; d_gene: NA; len: 14; v_gene: TRBV28; j_gene: TRBJ2-7
CDR3nt: TGTGCCAGCAGTTCAAGCCAGGGGGCATATGAGCAGTTCTTC; CDR3aa: CASSSSQGAYEQFF; abundance: NA; d_gene: TRBD1; len: 14; v_gene: TRBV27; j_gene: TRBJ2-1
CDR3nt: TGTGCCAGTAGTACCCAAATAGGTAGCGCTAGCTTCTACAATGAGCAGTTCTTC; CDR3aa: CASSTQIGSASFYNEQFF; abundance: NA; d_gene: NA; len: 18; v_gene: TRBV19; j_gene: TRBJ2-1
CDR3nt: TGTGCCAGCAGCGCCGCAGGGGGCCCCAGCTATGGCTACACCTTC; CDR3aa: CASSAAGGPSYGYTF; abundance: NA; d_gene: TRBD1; len: 15; v_gene: TRBV9; j_gene: TRBJ1-2
CDR3nt: TGTGCCAGTACGCGGGGGAGCTCCTACAATGAGCAGTTCTTC; CDR3aa: CASTRGSSYNEQFF; abundance: NA; d_gene: TRBD2; len: 14; v_gene: TRBV19; j_gene: TRBJ2-1
CDR3nt: TGTGCCAGCAGTTCCCCGCGGAGCGGTGGTGAAGCTTTCTTT; CDR3aa: CASSSPRSGGEAFF; abundance: NA; d_gene: NA; len: 14; v_gene: TRBV28; j_gene: TRBJ1-1
CDR3nt: TGTGCCAGCAGTATAAATGGGGCCGCCGAAGCTTTCTTT; CDR3aa: CASSINGAAEAFF; abundance: NA; d_gene: NA; len: 13; v_gene: TRBV27; j_gene: TRBJ1-1
CDR3nt: TGTGCCAGCAGCCCCTACAGGGGCGGTGGGGCTTTCTTT; CDR3aa: CASSPYRGGGAFF; abundance: few; d_gene: TRBD1; len: 13; v_gene: TRBV7-9; j_gene: TRBJ1-1
CDR3nt: TGCGCCAGCAGCTTGGCCCACAGGGAACGAAGGAACACTGAAGCTTTCTTT; CDR3aa: CASSLAHRERRNTEAFF; abundance: NA; d_gene: NA; len: 17; v_gene: TRBV5-1; j_gene: TRBJ1-1
CDR3nt: TGTGCCAGCAGTTTACTGTCTGGGAGGGCTTATGATACGCAGTATTTT; CDR3aa: CASSLLSGRAYDTQYF; abundance: NA; d_gene: TRBD2; len: 16; v_gene: TRBV28; j_gene: TRBJ2-3
CDR3nt: TGTGCCATCAGAGACCCGGGACAAGAAAACAATGAGCAGTTCTTC; CDR3aa: CAIRDPGQENNEQFF; abundance: NA; d_gene: NA; len: 15; v_gene: TRBV10-3; j_gene: TRBJ2-1
CDR3nt: TGTGCCTGCAGATTGAACACTGAAGCTTTCTTT; CDR3aa: CACRLNTEAFF; abundance: NA; d_gene: NA; len: 11; v_gene: TRBV30; j_gene: TRBJ1-1
CDR3nt: TGTGCCAGCAGTTTAGGTGGGGCATGGACTGAAGCTTTCTTT; CDR3aa: CASSLGGAWTEAFF; abundance: NA; d_gene: NA; len: 14; v_gene: TRBV27; j_gene: TRBJ1-1
CDR3nt: TGTGCCAGCAGTTACCTGGCGGGCCTGAACACCGGGGAGCTGTTTTTT; CDR3aa: CASSYLAGLNTGELFF; abundance: NA; d_gene: NA; len: 16; v_gene: TRBV27; j_gene: TRBJ2-2
CDR3nt: TGTGCCAGCAGTTTAACAGGGATGGGACGTAATGAGCAGTTCTTC; CDR3aa: CASSLTGMGRNEQFF; abundance: NA; d_gene: NA; len: 15; v_gene: TRBV27; j_gene: TRBJ2-1
CDR3nt: TGTGCCAGCAGCCCTCGGGGGGCATTGGCCGAAAAACTGTTTTTT; CDR3aa: CASSPRGALAEKLFF; abundance: once; d_gene: NA; len: 15; v_gene: TRBV6-5; j_gene: TRBJ1-4